This T cell receptor (beta chain) appears in the sequencing data of a study of early T cells in non-severe SARS-CoV-2 infection. Whole-study context: Whole-blood bulk RNA, unsorted, was sequenced, and chains were unpaired.

The CDR3 totals 14 residues. Trimming left V 4 bases short and J 6 bases short, with 16 bases between. CDR1 and CDR2 from the germline V gene are SGHRS and YFSETQ. There are many counts of this clonotype. Each single cDNA molecule received a unique molecular identifier. TCRdb reanalysed the 5' RACE reads using MiXCR and keeps one entry per CDR3 protein. The table includes some 88,000 distinct CDR3 sequences, approximately 16% detected once. The rearrangement uses TRBV5-1 and TRBJ1-1; D unresolved. The clonotype was recovered from an adult who was a healthcare worker with PCR-confirmed SARS-CoV-2 infection or an uninfected control (not recorded which). Specimen: whole blood, collected at baseline. CDR3 DNA: TGCGCCAGCAGCCCCTATGATGCTACTTCTGAAGCTTTCTTT. The encoded protein is CASSPYDATSEAFF.